The rows below give T cell receptor beta chains drawn from one sample of a study of CD8 T cells in Susac syndrome. Using its own MiXCR run on the immunoSEQ multiplex PCR reads, TCRdb lists one record per CDR3 protein. The sample has 150,000 to 200,000 distinct CDR3 sequences, about 91% seen once; the top ten hold around 0.085%. The sequencing sample was made of CD4+ T cells from PBMCs. These receptors were collected from a human donor with Susac syndrome. Both conserved end residues are part of each CDR3. Each record gives: clone size, CDR3 length, V gene, D gene, J gene, CDR3 DNA, CDR3 protein. The D gene is left open where the match is weak. Expanded clones get a size class; other rows say once, few or many, or leave the size out.

.,13,TRBV29-1,.,TRBJ1-4,TGCAGCGTAACAGGGACTACTAATGAAAAACTGTTTTTT,CSVTGTTNEKLFF
.,15,TRBV3-1,TRBD1,TRBJ1-4,TGTGCCAGCAGCCAAGTTGGACAGGGGGCTGGAAAACTGTTTTTT,CASSQVGQGAGKLFF
.,13,TRBV24-1,TRBD1,TRBJ1-1,TGTGCCACCAGCAGACAGGGGGACACTGAAGCTTTCTTT,CATSRQGDTEAFF
.,14,TRBV18,.,TRBJ2-5,TGTGCCAGCTCACCGAAAGGGTCGCCAGAGACCCAGTACTTC,CASSPKGSPETQYF
.,14,TRBV7-3,TRBD1,TRBJ1-2,TGTGCCAGCAGCCCGGGACAGGTGGTCTATGGCTACACCTTC,CASSPGQVVYGYTF
.,18,TRBV9,TRBD1,TRBJ1-6,TGTGCCAGCAGCGTAGAAGGTCAGGGGGCGCCCGGTAATTCACCCCTCCACTTT,CASSVEGQGAPGNSPLHF
.,16,TRBV19,.,TRBJ1-3,TGTGCCAGTAGTATAGACACCCGGGACCAAAGAAACACCATATATTTT,CASSIDTRDQRNTIYF
.,15,TRBV5-1,TRBD1,TRBJ1-2,TGCGCCAGCAGCACACGGCCGGGACAGGCGAATGGCTACACCTTC,CASSTRPGQANGYTF
.,14,TRBV12-3/TRBV12-4,.,TRBJ2-3,TGTGCCAGCAGTATCCTACTAAACACAGATACGCAGTATTTT,CASSILLNTDTQYF
.,16,TRBV5-1,.,TRBJ2-1,TGCGCCAGCAGCTTCTTAGCGGCAAGCTCCTACAATGAGCAGTTCTTC,CASSFLAASSYNEQFF
.,15,TRBV28,.,TRBJ1-1,TGTGCCAGCAGTTTATATCTGACCCTGAGTACTGAAGCTTTCTTT,CASSLYLTLSTEAFF
.,14,TRBV7-2,.,TRBJ1-2,TGTGCCAGCAGCTTATTGGGCAATAACTATGGCTACACCTTC,CASSLLGNNYGYTF
.,17,TRBV6-5,TRBD1,TRBJ2-2,TGTGCCAGCAGTTACCCGCAAGGACAGGGCAAAACCGGGGAGCTGTTTTTT,CASSYPQGQGKTGELFF
.,14,TRBV20-1,.,TRBJ2-3,TGCAGTGACAGCGGCTATACTGGCACAGATACGCAGTATTTT,CSDSGYTGTDTQYF
.,13,TRBV30,.,TRBJ1-2,TGTGCCTGGAGTAGGGTACCTAACTATGGCTACACCTTC,CAWSRVPNYGYTF
.,16,TRBV27,TRBD2,TRBJ2-7,TGTGCCAGCAGTCGGAGCGGGACTAGGGTAGGCTACGAGCAGTACTTC,CASSRSGTRVGYEQYF
.,15,TRBV28,TRBD2,TRBJ2-1,TGTGCCAGCAGTTCTTTAGCGGGAGTTTCCGATGAGCAGTTCTTC,CASSSLAGVSDEQFF
.,16,TRBV7-2,TRBD2,TRBJ2-1,TGTGCCAGCAGCGGGGGGACTAGCGGAATCTACAATGAGCAGTTCTTC,CASSGGTSGIYNEQFF
.,13,TRBV7-9,.,TRBJ2-3,TGTGCCAGCAAGAGGGGTACCACAGATACGCAGTATTTT,CASKRGTTDTQYF
.,16,TRBV6-1,.,TRBJ2-1,TGTGCCAGCAGGAAAGGGCTAGCGACATACGACAATGAGCAGTTCTTC,CASRKGLATYDNEQFF
.,12,TRBV5-1,.,TRBJ2-5,TGCGCCAGCAGCTTGGGACAGTCGGCCCAGTACTTC,CASSLGQSAQYF
.,13,TRBV29-1,.,TRBJ2-7,TGCAGCGTTGAAGGGGCAGGGGAGAGGGAGCAGTACTTC,CSVEGAGEREQYF
.,15,TRBV7-9,.,TRBJ1-1,TGTGCCAGCAGCCCTCGATTCAGGGTTTCCACTGAAGCTTTCTTT,CASSPRFRVSTEAFF
.,14,TRBV28,.,TRBJ1-5,TGTGCCACCCTCCGTCGACAGAGCAATCAGCCCCAGCATTTT,CATLRRQSNQPQHF
.,19,TRBV6-2/TRBV6-3,TRBD1,TRBJ1-1,TGTGCCAGCAGTTACTCGACAGCGGGGACAATGTACAGGGGAACTGAAGCTTTCTTT,CASSYSTAGTMYRGTEAFF
.,13,TRBV9,.,TRBJ2-2,TGTGCCAGCAGCGTAGACGGCACCGGGGAGCTGTTTTTT,CASSVDGTGELFF
.,15,TRBV9,.,TRBJ1-4,TGTGCCAGCAGCCAAAAGGGAGCAACTAATGAAAAACTGTTTTTT,CASSQKGATNEKLFF
.,11,TRBV20-1,TRBD1,TRBJ2-7,TGCAGTGGGACAGGGGGCGACGAGCAGTACTTC,CSGTGGDEQYF
.,12,TRBV7-3,.,TRBJ2-5,TGTGCCAGCAGCGAAGACCATCAGACCCAGTACTTC,CASSEDHQTQYF
.,16,TRBV24-1,.,TRBJ2-2,TGTGCCACCAGTGACCCGGGGGGACAGATTACCGGGGAGCTGTTTTTT,CATSDPGGQITGELFF
.,10,TRBV29-1,.,TRBJ2-7,TGCAGCGTCTACGAGTACGAGCAGTACTTC,CSVYEYEQYF
.,15,TRBV12-3/TRBV12-4,.,TRBJ1-1,TGTGCCAGCAGTTTAGAGGACGAGAAGAACACTGAAGCTTTCTTT,CASSLEDEKNTEAFF
.,16,TRBV18,.,TRBJ2-1,TGTGCCAGCTCACCAACAGGCGGGATTAGGCACAATGAGCAGTTCTTC,CASSPTGGIRHNEQFF
.,15,TRBV11-1,.,TRBJ1-1,TGTGCCAGCAGCTTAAGGGTGGACATGAACACTGAAGCTTTCTTT,CASSLRVDMNTEAFF
.,14,TRBV9,.,TRBJ1-2,TGTGCCAGCAGCCCTGATCTGGGTAACTATGGCTACACCTTC,CASSPDLGNYGYTF
.,17,TRBV28,TRBD1,TRBJ1-3,TGTGCCAGCAGTCAGGGACAGACGCATCTCTCTGGAAACACCATATATTTT,CASSQGQTHLSGNTIYF
.,16,TRBV7-8,TRBD2,TRBJ2-3,TGTGCCAGCAGCCAAGGTCCAGCGGGGGTAACAGATACGCAGTATTTT,CASSQGPAGVTDTQYF
.,12,TRBV3-1,.,TRBJ2-1,TGTGCCAGCAGCCCCCTGGGGCTTGAGCAGTTCTTC,CASSPLGLEQFF
.,13,TRBV12-3/TRBV12-4,.,TRBJ1-2,TGTGCCAGCAGCCTACAGCTGAACTATGGCTACACCTTC,CASSLQLNYGYTF
.,12,TRBV28,.,TRBJ1-2,TGTGCCAGCATCAGCGCCAACTATGGCTACACCTTC,CASISANYGYTF
.,15,TRBV12-3/TRBV12-4,.,TRBJ2-5,TGTGCCAGCAGTGAAGAAACAGGGGAGGTGAAGACCCAGTACTTC,CASSEETGEVKTQYF
.,15,TRBV5-1,TRBD1,TRBJ2-1,TGCGCCAGCAGCTTGGCCGGGACAGACCACAATGAGCAGTTCTTC,CASSLAGTDHNEQFF
.,14,TRBV27,TRBD2,TRBJ2-3,TGTGCCAGCAGTATCGGGACTAGCGGAAATACGCAGTATTTT,CASSIGTSGNTQYF
.,16,TRBV19,TRBD2,TRBJ2-1,TGTGCCAGTAGGAAAGCGGGAGAGCCTTCCTACAATGAGCAGTTCTTC,CASRKAGEPSYNEQFF
.,13,TRBV30,.,TRBJ1-5,TGTGCCTGGAATCAGGTTAGCAATCAGCCCCAGCATTTT,CAWNQVSNQPQHF
.,20,TRBV15,.,TRBJ1-5,TGTGCCACCAGCAGAGAGGTGGGACACCCAGACCTTTATAGCAATCAGCCCCAGCATTTT,CATSREVGHPDLYSNQPQHF
.,14,TRBV12-3/TRBV12-4,TRBD2,TRBJ2-5,TGTGCCAGCAGGCGGACTAGCGGCTTTGACACCCAGTACTTC,CASRRTSGFDTQYF
.,16,TRBV5-1,.,TRBJ2-7,TGCGCCAGCAGCCGTGTGTCCGGAGAATTGGCCTACGAGCAGTACTTC,CASSRVSGELAYEQYF
once,15,TRBV20-1,TRBD1,TRBJ1-2,TGCAGTGCTGTCCCGGGACAGGGGACGAGCTATGGCTACACCTTC,CSAVPGQGTSYGYTF
.,14,TRBV13,.,TRBJ2-7,TGTGCCAGCAGCTTTCAGGGGAGCTCCTACGAGCAGTACTTC,CASSFQGSSYEQYF
.,15,TRBV21-1,.,TRBJ2-1,TGTGCCAGCAGCAATTGGTCGGGGTCCTACAATGAGCAGTTCTTC,CASSNWSGSYNEQFF